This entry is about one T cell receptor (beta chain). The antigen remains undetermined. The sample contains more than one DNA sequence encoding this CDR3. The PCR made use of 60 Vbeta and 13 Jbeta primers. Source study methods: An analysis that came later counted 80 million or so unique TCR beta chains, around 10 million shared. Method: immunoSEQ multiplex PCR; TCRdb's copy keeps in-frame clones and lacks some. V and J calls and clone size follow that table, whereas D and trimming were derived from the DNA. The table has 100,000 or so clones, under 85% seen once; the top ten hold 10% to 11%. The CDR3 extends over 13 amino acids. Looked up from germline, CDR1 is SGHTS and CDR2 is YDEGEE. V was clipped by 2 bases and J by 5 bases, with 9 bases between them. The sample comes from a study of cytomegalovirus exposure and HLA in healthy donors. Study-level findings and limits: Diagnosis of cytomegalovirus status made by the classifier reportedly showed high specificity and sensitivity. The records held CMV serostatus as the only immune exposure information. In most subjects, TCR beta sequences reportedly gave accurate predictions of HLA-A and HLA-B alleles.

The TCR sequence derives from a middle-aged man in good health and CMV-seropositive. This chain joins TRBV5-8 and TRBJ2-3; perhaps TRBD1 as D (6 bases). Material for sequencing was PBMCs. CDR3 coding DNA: TGTGCCAGCAGCTTACAAGGGGGAGATACGCAGTATTTT. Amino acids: CASSLQGGDTQYF.